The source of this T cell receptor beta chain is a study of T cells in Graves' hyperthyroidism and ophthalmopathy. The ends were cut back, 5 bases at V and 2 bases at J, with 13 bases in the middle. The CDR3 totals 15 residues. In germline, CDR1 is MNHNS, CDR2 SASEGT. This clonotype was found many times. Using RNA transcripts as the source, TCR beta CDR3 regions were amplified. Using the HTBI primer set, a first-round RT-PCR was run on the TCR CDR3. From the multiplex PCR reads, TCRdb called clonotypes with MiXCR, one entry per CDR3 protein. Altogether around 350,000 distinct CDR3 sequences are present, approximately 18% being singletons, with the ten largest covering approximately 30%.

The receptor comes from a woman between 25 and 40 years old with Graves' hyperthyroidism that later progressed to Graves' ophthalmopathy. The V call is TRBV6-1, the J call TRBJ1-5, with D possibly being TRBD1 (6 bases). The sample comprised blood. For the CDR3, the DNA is TGTGCCAGCAGTAGGCTGGACAGCCGCAATCAGCCCCAGCATTTT. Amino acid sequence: CASSRLDSRNQPQHF.